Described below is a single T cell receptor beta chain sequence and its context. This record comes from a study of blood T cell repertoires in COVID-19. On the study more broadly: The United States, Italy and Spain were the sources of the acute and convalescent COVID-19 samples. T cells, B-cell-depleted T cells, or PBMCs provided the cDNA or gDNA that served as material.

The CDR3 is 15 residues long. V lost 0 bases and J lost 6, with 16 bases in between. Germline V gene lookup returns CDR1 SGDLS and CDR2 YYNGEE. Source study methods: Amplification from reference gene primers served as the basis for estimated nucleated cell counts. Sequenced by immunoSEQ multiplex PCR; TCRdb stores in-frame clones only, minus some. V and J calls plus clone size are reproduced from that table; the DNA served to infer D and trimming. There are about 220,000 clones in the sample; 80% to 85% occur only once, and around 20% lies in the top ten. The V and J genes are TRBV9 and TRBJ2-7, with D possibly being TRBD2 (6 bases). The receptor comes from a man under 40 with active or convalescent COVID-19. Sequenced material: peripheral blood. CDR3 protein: CASSVDGQRVGEQYF. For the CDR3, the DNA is TGTGCCAGCAGCGTAGACGGCCAGCGGGTGGGCGAGCAGTACTTC.